This T cell receptor (beta chain) came from a study of CD8+ T cells in alopecia areata (dated by TCRdb to between 2017 and 2018). Regarding the complete study: Skin from C3H/HeJ donors with spontaneous alopecia (roughly 6-12 months old) was grafted onto female C3H/HeJ recipients that were roughly 7-11 weeks old. To study T cell clonal expansion in alopecia areata, the researchers applied high-throughput TCRbeta sequencing to both the C3H/HeJ mouse model and human patients. Human TCRbeta sequencing covered scalp tissue and sorted CD4+ and CD8+ peripheral blood T cells from patchy and totalis/universalis alopecia areata patients and healthy controls. Scalp clonality was compared across normal scalp (n=4), patchy alopecia areata scalp (n=8), and alopecia totalis/universalis scalp (n=8). RNA was extracted with the PAXgene miRNA kit for fixed scalp, the miRNeasy kit for PBMCs, and the RNeasy kit for mouse skin. TCRbeta CDR3 regions were amplified by immunoSEQ multiplex PCR with 35 Vbeta forward and 13 Jbeta reverse primers.

From a lookup of the germline V gene, CDR1 and CDR2 are GKSSPN and SITVG. From the cysteine through the phenylalanine, the CDR3 covers 13 amino acids. Of the CDR3's DNA, 27 bases were read; they are in frame from base 1. The junction carries 10 bases between V and J, which are trimmed by 5 bases and 3 bases respectively. The library came from the immunoSEQ multiplex PCR assay. RNA was extracted from all samples and reverse transcribed into cDNA, which served as template for TCR sequencing. First-strand cDNA was synthesized using SuperScript III with a 2:1 mix of oligo-dT and random hexamers. Amplification bias was assessed with a synthetic immune receptor repertoire, and residual bias was removed computationally. Libraries were sequenced on Illumina HiSeq using 60 bp reads that covered the CDR3 and were read from J toward V. On the authors' methods: Raw reads were preprocessed to remove errors, and CDR3 was defined according to IMGT conventions as the region from the conserved cysteine to phenylalanine. Clonality was computed by normalizing Shannon entropy by log2 of the number of productive unique TCRs and subtracting the result from 1. Scalp TCRbeta sequences were cross-referenced with sorted blood CD4 and CD8 repertoires so that the CD4 or CD8 identity of scalp clones could be inferred. The source is immuneACCESS, and TCRdb retained only in-frame sequences with V and J called. Part of the clones is not carried over; for the studies checked, unresolved V genes explain less than half of this, and the remainder is unexplained. The D gene and trimming were derived from the DNA, and the V and J assignments and clone size from that table. This sample is represented by about 270,000 clones, with no singletons among them. Less than 1.5% of the sample is in the top ten clones.

Pooled mouse cutaneous lymph node cells were stained for CD4, CD8alpha, NKG2D, NKG2ACE and other markers and were then sorted on a BD Influx. For this clone: No antigen is known for it. Gene designations and germline sequences in this entry are those of the mouse. The sequence runs out 4 residues before the end of the CDR3; the remainder is reconstructed from the germline J gene.

General study outcomes and caveats: Lesional scalp, especially in alopecia totalis/universalis, showed higher clonality and more expanded CD8+ clones than normal scalp, suggesting antigenic drive. Unlike mouse skin, which is dominated by gammadelta T cells, normal human skin has resident alphabeta T cells that are also sequenced, and this complicates analysis of the scalp TCR repertoire. Compared with mice, TCR sequences shared between patients were less clear, possibly partly because of HLA diversity across the patient population.

Sequencing was performed on CD4+ T cells sorted from a lymph node. The origin of this receptor is a C3H/HeJ mouse with alopecia areata. The MHC haplotype of this strain is H2-k. This sequence uses TRBV31 and TRBJ2-2; the D segment could be TRBD2, given 6 matching bases. This receptor has the CDR3 CAWVRGDTGQLYF. CDR3 DNA, as far as it was read: TGTGCCTGGGTCCGGGGGGACACCGGG.